These T cell receptor beta chains were read from a single sample in a study of T cells after yellow fever vaccination. TCRdb passed the 5' RACE reads through MiXCR, listing each CDR3 protein once. In the table there are under 700,000 distinct CDR3 sequences, around 16% of which are singletons. The sample here was PBMCs, taken less than 6 days after the first yellow fever vaccination. These receptors came from a man in his late teens or twenties who received the YFV17D yellow fever vaccine. The CDR3 runs from the conserved cysteine through the conserved F or W. The order of the fields is clone size, V gene, D gene, J gene, CDR3 protein, CDR3 DNA. D genes are given only for firm matches. Not every row has a clone size; where given, it reads once, few, many or a size class.

abundance: -
v_gene: TRBV6-1
d_gene: -
j_gene: TRBJ2-2
CDR3aa: CASVGQNTGELFF
CDR3nt: TGTGCCAGCGTGGGACAGAACACCGGGGAGCTGTTTTTT

abundance: few
v_gene: TRBV7-2
d_gene: TRBD1
j_gene: TRBJ2-3
CDR3aa: CASSAGTGPLQDTQYF
CDR3nt: TGTGCCAGCAGCGCAGGGACAGGGCCCCTTCAGGATACGCAGTATTTT

abundance: once
v_gene: TRBV5-4
d_gene: TRBD1
j_gene: TRBJ1-2
CDR3aa: CASSLGNRGYGYTF
CDR3nt: TGTGCCAGCAGCTTGGGAAACAGGGGCTATGGCTACACCTTC

abundance: -
v_gene: TRBV9
d_gene: TRBD2
j_gene: TRBJ2-3
CDR3aa: CASSVEPGTSGADTQYF
CDR3nt: TGTGCCAGCAGCGTAGAGCCCGGGACTAGCGGGGCAGATACGCAGTATTTT

abundance: few
v_gene: TRBV19
d_gene: -
j_gene: TRBJ2-5
CDR3aa: CASSRGWTPGGETQYF
CDR3nt: TGTGCCAGTAGTCGCGGCTGGACACCCGGGGGAGAGACCCAGTACTTC

abundance: few
v_gene: TRBV20-1
d_gene: -
j_gene: TRBJ1-1
CDR3aa: CSARDSRSAEAFF
CDR3nt: TGCAGTGCTAGAGATTCCAGGTCAGCTGAAGCTTTCTTT

abundance: few
v_gene: TRBV20-1
d_gene: -
j_gene: TRBJ2-1
CDR3aa: CSASDTSDEQFF
CDR3nt: TGCAGTGCTAGCGATACTAGTGATGAGCAGTTCTTC

abundance: few
v_gene: TRBV12-5
d_gene: -
j_gene: TRBJ2-1
CDR3aa: CASVGGVTYNEQFF
CDR3nt: TGTGCTAGTGTCGGCGGGGTAACCTACAATGAGCAGTTCTTC

abundance: -
v_gene: TRBV6-1
d_gene: TRBD2
j_gene: TRBJ2-3
CDR3aa: CASSEWGAGTSTDTQYF
CDR3nt: TGTGCCAGCAGTGAATGGGGAGCGGGGACCAGCACAGATACGCAGTATTTT

abundance: few
v_gene: TRBV29-1
d_gene: -
j_gene: TRBJ1-2
CDR3aa: CSVEVPGYTAGYTF
CDR3nt: TGCAGCGTTGAAGTCCCCGGTTATACCGCTGGCTACACCTTC

abundance: -
v_gene: TRBV19
d_gene: -
j_gene: TRBJ1-4
CDR3aa: CATSERVEKLFF
CDR3nt: TGTGCCACCTCGGAAAGGGTTGAAAAACTGTTTTTT

abundance: -
v_gene: TRBV20-1
d_gene: -
j_gene: TRBJ2-5
CDR3aa: CSASPGDLGETQYF
CDR3nt: TGCAGTGCTTCACCGGGGGACCTGGGGGAGACCCAGTACTTC

abundance: -
v_gene: TRBV21-1
d_gene: -
j_gene: TRBJ1-1
CDR3aa: CASGANPKTDSKNFMNTEAFF
CDR3nt: TGTGCCAGCGGGGCCAATCCAAAGACCGACAGCAAAAACTTTATGAACACTGAAGCTTTCTTT

abundance: few
v_gene: TRBV7-3
d_gene: TRBD1
j_gene: TRBJ2-1
CDR3aa: CASSPWDRADEQFF
CDR3nt: TGTGCCAGCAGCCCCTGGGACAGGGCCGATGAGCAGTTCTTC

abundance: -
v_gene: TRBV5-1
d_gene: -
j_gene: TRBJ2-2
CDR3aa: CASSVGSGGGELFF
CDR3nt: TGCGCCAGCAGCGTGGGAAGCGGCGGCGGGGAGCTGTTTTTT

abundance: -
v_gene: TRBV4-2
d_gene: TRBD2
j_gene: TRBJ2-3
CDR3aa: CASSQGAAGESTDTQYF
CDR3nt: TGTGCCAGCAGCCAAGGAGCAGCGGGGGAGAGCACAGATACGCAGTATTTT

abundance: -
v_gene: TRBV5-5
d_gene: -
j_gene: TRBJ2-3
CDR3aa: CASSPRGGTHPDTQYF
CDR3nt: TGTGCCAGCAGCCCCCGTGGGGGGACCCATCCGGATACGCAGTATTTT

abundance: once
v_gene: TRBV6-5
d_gene: -
j_gene: TRBJ2-6
CDR3aa: CASSSSGISGANVLTF
CDR3nt: TGTGCCAGCAGTTCGTCAGGGATCTCTGGGGCCAACGTCCTGACTTTC

abundance: few
v_gene: TRBV29-1
d_gene: -
j_gene: TRBJ1-1
CDR3aa: CSAPTEDTEAFF
CDR3nt: TGCAGCGCCCCGACAGAAGACACTGAAGCTTTCTTT

abundance: few
v_gene: TRBV5-1
d_gene: TRBD2
j_gene: TRBJ2-5
CDR3aa: CASFELAGGTQYF
CDR3nt: TGCGCCAGCTTTGAACTAGCGGGGGGGACCCAGTACTTC

abundance: few
v_gene: TRBV11-2
d_gene: -
j_gene: TRBJ2-7
CDR3aa: CASSSTGISHEQYF
CDR3nt: TGTGCCAGCAGCTCGACCGGGATTTCCCACGAGCAGTACTTC

abundance: -
v_gene: TRBV7-9
d_gene: -
j_gene: TRBJ2-5
CDR3aa: CASSLASSRAAETQYF
CDR3nt: TGTGCCAGCAGCTTAGCGTCGAGCAGGGCGGCAGAGACCCAGTACTTC

abundance: few
v_gene: TRBV9
d_gene: -
j_gene: TRBJ2-1
CDR3aa: CASSVEDLRAYNEQFF
CDR3nt: TGTGCCAGCAGCGTAGAGGATCTTCGGGCGTACAATGAGCAGTTCTTC

abundance: few
v_gene: TRBV5-1
d_gene: TRBD2
j_gene: TRBJ2-3
CDR3aa: CASSSRAGLAGTDTQYF
CDR3nt: TGCGCCAGCAGCTCGCGGGCCGGGCTAGCGGGCACAGATACGCAGTATTTT

abundance: -
v_gene: TRBV6-1
d_gene: -
j_gene: TRBJ2-7
CDR3aa: CASSISHGRSYEQYF
CDR3nt: TGTGCCAGCAGTATCTCTCACGGGCGCTCCTACGAGCAGTACTTC

abundance: -
v_gene: TRBV6-2/TRBV6-3
d_gene: -
j_gene: TRBJ1-1
CDR3aa: CASSYSPDGNTEAFF
CDR3nt: TGTGCCAGCAGTTACTCCCCTGACGGGAACACTGAAGCTTTCTTT

abundance: -
v_gene: TRBV18
d_gene: TRBD2
j_gene: TRBJ2-1
CDR3aa: CASRLAGDSYNEQFF
CDR3nt: TGTGCCAGCCGACTAGCGGGGGACTCCTACAATGAGCAGTTCTTC

abundance: few
v_gene: TRBV15
d_gene: -
j_gene: TRBJ2-1
CDR3aa: CATSRDFGRNNEQFF
CDR3nt: TGTGCCACCAGCAGAGATTTCGGACGGAACAATGAGCAGTTCTTC

abundance: many
v_gene: TRBV11-2
d_gene: TRBD1
j_gene: TRBJ2-5
CDR3aa: CASSLYRGEETQYF
CDR3nt: TGTGCCAGCAGCTTATACAGGGGAGAAGAGACCCAGTACTTC

abundance: -
v_gene: TRBV6-2/TRBV6-3
d_gene: TRBD1
j_gene: TRBJ1-6
CDR3aa: CASSTLGQGDSPLHF
CDR3nt: TGTGCCAGCAGTACCCTCGGACAGGGCGATTCACCCCTCCACTTT

abundance: few
v_gene: TRBV5-5
d_gene: TRBD1
j_gene: TRBJ2-6
CDR3aa: CASSLLDRVPGGANVLTF
CDR3nt: TGTGCCAGCAGCTTACTCGACAGGGTGCCTGGGGGGGCCAACGTCCTGACTTTC

abundance: few
v_gene: TRBV20-1
d_gene: TRBD1
j_gene: TRBJ2-3
CDR3aa: CSATTGTHTDTQYF
CDR3nt: TGCAGTGCGACGACAGGGACCCACACAGATACGCAGTATTTT

abundance: few
v_gene: TRBV20-1
d_gene: -
j_gene: TRBJ2-1
CDR3aa: CSAVRGSGKLNEQFF
CDR3nt: TGCAGTGCGGTTAGAGGGTCAGGGAAACTCAATGAGCAGTTCTTC

abundance: few
v_gene: TRBV5-4
d_gene: -
j_gene: TRBJ2-3
CDR3aa: CASSGIWGASTDTQYF
CDR3nt: TGTGCCAGCAGCGGAATTTGGGGGGCTAGCACAGATACGCAGTATTTT

abundance: -
v_gene: TRBV7-6
d_gene: -
j_gene: TRBJ2-3
CDR3aa: CASSLDVWATDTQYF
CDR3nt: TGTGCCAGCAGCTTAGACGTCTGGGCCACAGATACGCAGTATTTT

abundance: few
v_gene: TRBV29-1
d_gene: -
j_gene: TRBJ1-2
CDR3aa: CSVAWVEFEGYTF
CDR3nt: TGCAGCGTTGCTTGGGTTGAGTTTGAAGGCTACACCTTC

abundance: few
v_gene: TRBV27
d_gene: -
j_gene: TRBJ1-1
CDR3aa: CASSFEPARITEAFF
CDR3nt: TGTGCCAGCAGTTTCGAACCGGCTCGAATTACTGAAGCTTTCTTT

abundance: few
v_gene: TRBV5-6
d_gene: -
j_gene: TRBJ1-2
CDR3aa: CASSLLDRNYGYTF
CDR3nt: TGTGCCAGCAGCTTGTTGGACAGAAACTATGGCTACACCTTC

abundance: -
v_gene: TRBV29-1
d_gene: -
j_gene: TRBJ1-2
CDR3aa: CSVSEPPGGRYGYTF
CDR3nt: TGCAGCGTATCCGAGCCGCCCGGGGGTCGGTATGGCTACACCTTC

abundance: few
v_gene: TRBV18
d_gene: TRBD2
j_gene: TRBJ2-1
CDR3aa: CASSPGLAGAHNEQFF
CDR3nt: TGTGCCAGCTCACCAGGACTAGCGGGGGCCCACAATGAGCAGTTCTTC

abundance: -
v_gene: TRBV14
d_gene: -
j_gene: TRBJ2-5
CDR3aa: CASSQQLQETQYF
CDR3nt: TGTGCCAGCAGCCAGCAGCTACAAGAGACCCAGTACTTC

abundance: few
v_gene: TRBV9
d_gene: TRBD2
j_gene: TRBJ2-3
CDR3aa: CASRETSGGSTDTQYF
CDR3nt: TGTGCCAGCAGGGAAACTAGCGGGGGCAGCACAGATACGCAGTATTTT

abundance: few
v_gene: TRBV3-1
d_gene: -
j_gene: TRBJ1-1
CDR3aa: CASSQLLGGPEAFF
CDR3nt: TGTGCCAGCAGCCAACTGTTAGGAGGCCCTGAAGCTTTCTTT

abundance: few
v_gene: TRBV7-6
d_gene: -
j_gene: TRBJ2-2
CDR3aa: CASSLVAGAGTGELFF
CDR3nt: TGTGCCAGCAGCTTAGTCGCGGGGGCAGGAACCGGGGAGCTGTTTTTT

abundance: few
v_gene: TRBV7-9
d_gene: -
j_gene: TRBJ1-2
CDR3aa: CASSLGPGNGYTF
CDR3nt: TGTGCCAGCAGCTTAGGGCCAGGGAATGGCTACACCTTC

abundance: few
v_gene: TRBV4-1
d_gene: -
j_gene: TRBJ1-1
CDR3aa: CASSQGRLLLYTEAFF
CDR3nt: TGCGCCAGCAGCCAAGGTCGACTTCTCCTGTACACTGAAGCTTTCTTT